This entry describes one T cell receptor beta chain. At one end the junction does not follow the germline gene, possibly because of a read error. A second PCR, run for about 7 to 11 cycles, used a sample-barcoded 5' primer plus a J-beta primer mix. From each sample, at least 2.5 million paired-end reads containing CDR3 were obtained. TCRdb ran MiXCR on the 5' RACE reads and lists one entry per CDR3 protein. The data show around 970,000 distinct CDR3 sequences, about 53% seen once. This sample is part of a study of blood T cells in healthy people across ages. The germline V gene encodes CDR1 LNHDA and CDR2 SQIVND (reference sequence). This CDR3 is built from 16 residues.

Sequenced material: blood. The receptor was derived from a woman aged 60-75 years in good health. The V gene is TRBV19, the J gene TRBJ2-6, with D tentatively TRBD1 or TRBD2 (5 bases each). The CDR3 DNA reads TGTGCCAGTAGCGATCGACGGGGCTCTGGGGCCAACGCCCTGACTTTC. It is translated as CASSDRRGSGANALTF. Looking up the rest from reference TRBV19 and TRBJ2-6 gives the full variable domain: DGGITQSPKYLFRKEGQNVTLSCEQNLNHDAMYWYRQDPGQGLRLIYYSQIVNDFQKGDIAEGYSVSREKKESFPLTVTSAQKNPTAFYLCASSDRRGSGANALTFGAGSRLTVL.